This T cell receptor (beta chain) came from a study of T cell repertoires in cytomegalovirus infection. This clonotype showed up just a few times. Antigen unknown. Via MiXCR, TCRdb re-called the reads, giving one row per CDR3 protein. The sample carries hundreds of thousands of distinct CDR3 sequences, 25% to 30% recorded once. The length of the CDR3 is 15 residues. The V gene end was trimmed by 6 bases and the J gene end by 3 bases; junction bases not matched to a gene: 5. Study-level findings and limits: HLA-C-restricted CMV clonotypes gave the most frequent clonotype in two of eight donors. Summed frequency of public TCR beta families distinguished CMV carriers with the relevant HLA.

Sample: cultured PBMCs, taken from culture after CMV antigen stimulation. The chain combines TRBV12-3 or TRBV12-4 with TRBJ1-5, with 10 bases identical to TRBD1. This TCR was recovered from a human donor in good health (CMV status not recorded). Some clones in this sample may be carry-over from other donors' samples. The CDR3 DNA is TGTGCCAGCAGGCGAGGACAGGGGGACAATCAGCCCCAGCATTTT. This encodes CASRRGQGDNQPQHF.